This T cell receptor (beta chain) was retrieved from a study of T cells in localized non-small cell lung cancer. This clone appeared a few times. The assay was immunoSEQ multiplex PCR, and TCRdb's table has in-frame clones only and misses some. Here the sample spans around 720 clones, approximately 25% being singletons. The origin of this receptor is a woman between 40 and 69 years old with stage III lung adenocarcinoma. The sample was lung tumor tissue, taken before any cancer treatment.

CDR3 in DNA: TGTGCCAGCGGACGGGACTATCCCTACGAGCGGCAGTACTTC. It yields the protein CASGRDYPYERQYF. The chain joins TRBV28 to TRBJ2-7, with 7 nucleotides matching TRBD2. The V segment lost 8 bases and the J segment 9 bases; nucleotides outside the gene matches: 16. The length of the CDR3 is 14 residues. CDR1 and CDR2 (germline): MDHEN, SYDVKM. Complete variable domain (other parts from reference TRBV28 and TRBJ2-7): DVKVTQSSRYLVKRTGEKVFLECVQDMDHENMFWYRQDPGLGLRLIYFSYDVKMKEKGDIPEGYSVSREKKERFSLILESASTNQTSMYLCASGRDYPYERQYFGPGTRLTVT.